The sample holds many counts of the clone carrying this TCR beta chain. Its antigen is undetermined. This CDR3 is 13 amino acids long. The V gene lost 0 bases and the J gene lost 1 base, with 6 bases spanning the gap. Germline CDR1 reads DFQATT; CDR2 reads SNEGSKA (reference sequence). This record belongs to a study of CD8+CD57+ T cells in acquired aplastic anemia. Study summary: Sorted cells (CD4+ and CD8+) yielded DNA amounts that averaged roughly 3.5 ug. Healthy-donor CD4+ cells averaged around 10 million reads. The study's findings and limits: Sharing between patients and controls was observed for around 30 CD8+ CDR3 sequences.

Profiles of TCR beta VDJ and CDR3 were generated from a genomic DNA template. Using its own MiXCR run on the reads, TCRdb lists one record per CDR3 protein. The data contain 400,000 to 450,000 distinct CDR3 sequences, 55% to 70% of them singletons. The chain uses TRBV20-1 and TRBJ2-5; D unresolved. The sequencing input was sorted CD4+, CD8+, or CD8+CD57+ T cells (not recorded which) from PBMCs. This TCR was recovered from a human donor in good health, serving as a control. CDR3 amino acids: CSARDPGQETQYF. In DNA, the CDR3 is TGCAGTGCTAGAGATCCAGGCCAAGAGACCCAGTACTTC.